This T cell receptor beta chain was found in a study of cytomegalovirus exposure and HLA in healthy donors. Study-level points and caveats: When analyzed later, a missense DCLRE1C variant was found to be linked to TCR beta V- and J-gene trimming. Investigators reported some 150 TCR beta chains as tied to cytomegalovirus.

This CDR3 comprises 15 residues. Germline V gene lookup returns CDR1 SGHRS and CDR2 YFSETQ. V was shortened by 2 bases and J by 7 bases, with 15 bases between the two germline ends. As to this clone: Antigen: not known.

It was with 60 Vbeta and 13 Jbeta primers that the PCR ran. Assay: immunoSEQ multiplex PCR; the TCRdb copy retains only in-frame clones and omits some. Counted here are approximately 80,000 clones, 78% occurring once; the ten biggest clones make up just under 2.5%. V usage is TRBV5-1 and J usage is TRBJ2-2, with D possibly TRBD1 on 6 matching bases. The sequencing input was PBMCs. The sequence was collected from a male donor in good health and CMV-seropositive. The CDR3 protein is CASSLQGVSGGELFF. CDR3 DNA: TGCGCCAGCAGCTTACAGGGAGTCTCGGGCGGGGAGCTGTTTTTT.